The rows below give T cell receptor beta chains drawn from one sample of a study of regulatory T cells in long-lasting Graves disease. One entry per CDR3 protein, called by TCRdb with MiXCR from the multiplex PCR reads. The table has around 400,000 distinct CDR3 sequences, 12% seen once. The data were also submitted as part of a second study, on T cells in Graves' hyperthyroidism and ophthalmopathy.

The sequenced sample was peripheral blood mononuclear cells (PBMCs), obtained at new diagnosis, from a patient treated with antithyroid drugs. The receptors here all came from a woman between 18 and 29 years old with Graves disease. CDR3s include the opening cysteine and the closing phenylalanine or tryptophan. The D gene is left open where the match is weak. The size entry is marked missing in some rows and otherwise reads once, few, many or a size class.

j_call | clone_size | v_call | d_call | cdr3_aa | cdr3_nt
TRBJ1-2 | many | TRBV5-4 | NA | CASSLVGWRNYGYTF | TGTGCCAGCAGCTTGGTGGGCTGGAGAAACTATGGCTACACCTTC
TRBJ2-1 | many | TRBV29-1 | TRBD2 | CSVHETSGAYNEQFF | TGCAGCGTTCACGAGACTAGCGGTGCGTACAATGAGCAGTTCTTC
TRBJ1-2 | once | TRBV28 | NA | CASNRFQGIYGYTF | TGTGCCAGCAATCGATTCCAGGGGATCTATGGCTACACCTTC
TRBJ2-5 | many | TRBV6-2/TRBV6-3 | TRBD1 | CASSWDGTEETQYF | TGTGCCAGCAGTTGGGACGGGACAGAAGAGACCCAGTACTTC
TRBJ1-1 | NA | TRBV3-2 | NA | CASSLHASF | TGTGCCAGCAGCCTCCATGCGTCATTT
TRBJ1-2 | many | TRBV20-1 | NA | CSVQRNSGYTF | TGCAGCGTCCAGAGGAATTCCGGCTACACCTTC
TRBJ2-3 | NA | TRBV4-3 | NA | CASSQEPPGTYSTDTQYF | TGCGCCAGCAGCCAAGAACCCCCGGGGACATATAGCACAGATACGCAGTATTTT
TRBJ2-7 | many | TRBV2 | TRBD1 | CASRGTGGRYEQYF | TGTGCCAGCAGGGGGACAGGGGGAAGGTACGAGCAGTACTTC
TRBJ1-1 | many | TRBV6-5 | TRBD1 | CASSYTGRGTTEAFF | TGTGCCAGCAGTTACACGGGCAGGGGGACGACTGAAGCTTTCTTT
TRBJ1-4 | many | TRBV6-2/TRBV6-3 | TRBD1 | CASTRDRTDEKLFF | TGTGCCAGCACCCGGGACAGAACAGATGAAAAACTGTTTTTT
TRBJ2-7 | few | TRBV20-1 | TRBD2 | CSARDSAGAHLYEQYF | TGCAGTGCTAGAGATAGTGCGGGAGCCCACCTCTACGAGCAGTACTTC
TRBJ2-3 | many | TRBV11-2 | NA | CASSPTWMTQPDTQYF | TGTGCCAGCAGCCCTACCTGGATGACGCAACCAGATACGCAGTATTTT
TRBJ2-3 | many | TRBV27 | NA | CASNPYGSKADTQYF | TGTGCCAGCAATCCCTACGGTTCCAAAGCAGATACGCAGTATTTT
TRBJ2-1 | many | TRBV28 | NA | CASSSRSSYNEQFF | TGTGCCAGCAGCAGTCGTAGCTCCTACAATGAGCAGTTCTTC
TRBJ1-1 | many | TRBV10-2 | TRBD1 | CASRAGQGANTEAFF | TGCGCCAGCAGGGCCGGACAGGGGGCGAACACTGAAGCTTTCTTT
TRBJ2-1 | many | TRBV6-2/TRBV6-3 | NA | CASSRQHNEQFF | TGTGCCAGCAGCCGACAGCACAATGAGCAGTTCTTC
TRBJ2-7 | NA | TRBV7-9 | NA | CASSPGWGFRSSYEQYF | TGTGCCAGCAGCCCCGGGTGGGGGTTTAGAAGTTCCTACGAGCAGTACTTC
TRBJ2-1 | NA | TRBV10-3 | TRBD2 | CAISDSGSPNEQFF | TGTGCCATCAGTGATAGCGGGAGTCCAAATGAGCAGTTCTTC
TRBJ1-1 | many | TRBV20-1 | NA | CSARLGSSEAFF | TGCAGTGCTAGACTGGGAAGCTCTGAAGCTTTCTTT